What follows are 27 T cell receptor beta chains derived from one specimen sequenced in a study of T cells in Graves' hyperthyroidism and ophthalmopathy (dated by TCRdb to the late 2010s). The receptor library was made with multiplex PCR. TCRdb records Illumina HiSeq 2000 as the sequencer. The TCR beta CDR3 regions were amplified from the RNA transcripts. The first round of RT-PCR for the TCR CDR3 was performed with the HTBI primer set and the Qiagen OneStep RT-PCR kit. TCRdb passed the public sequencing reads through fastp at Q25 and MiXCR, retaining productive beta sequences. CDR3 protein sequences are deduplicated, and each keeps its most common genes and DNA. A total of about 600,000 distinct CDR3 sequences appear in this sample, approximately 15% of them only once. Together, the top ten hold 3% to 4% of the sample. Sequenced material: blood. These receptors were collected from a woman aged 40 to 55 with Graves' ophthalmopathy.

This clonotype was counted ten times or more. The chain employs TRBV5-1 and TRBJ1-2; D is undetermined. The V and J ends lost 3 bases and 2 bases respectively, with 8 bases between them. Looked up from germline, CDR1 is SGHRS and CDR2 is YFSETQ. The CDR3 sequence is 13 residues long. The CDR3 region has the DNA TGCGCCAGCAGCTACGGGGAAAACTATGGCTACACCTTC. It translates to CASSYGENYGYTF.

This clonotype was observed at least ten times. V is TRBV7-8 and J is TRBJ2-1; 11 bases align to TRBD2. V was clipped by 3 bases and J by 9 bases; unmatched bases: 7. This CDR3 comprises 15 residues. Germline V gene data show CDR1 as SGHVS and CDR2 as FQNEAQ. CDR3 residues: CASSFGTSGGTEQFF. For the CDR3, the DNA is TGTGCCAGCAGCTTCGGGACTAGCGGTGGGACTGAGCAGTTCTTC.

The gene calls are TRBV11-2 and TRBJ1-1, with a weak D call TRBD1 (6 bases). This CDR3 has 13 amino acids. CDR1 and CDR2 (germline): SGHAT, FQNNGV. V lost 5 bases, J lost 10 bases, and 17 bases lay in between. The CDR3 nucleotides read TGTGCCAGCAGCCCCCCGGGGGGCGATGCAGCTTTCTTT. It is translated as CASSPPGGDAAFF.

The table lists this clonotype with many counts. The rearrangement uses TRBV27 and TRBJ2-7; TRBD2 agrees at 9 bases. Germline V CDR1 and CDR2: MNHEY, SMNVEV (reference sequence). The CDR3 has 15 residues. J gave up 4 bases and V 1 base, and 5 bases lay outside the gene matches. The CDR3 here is CASSLFGSGRYEQYF. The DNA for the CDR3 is TGTGCCAGCAGTTTATTCGGTAGCGGGAGATACGAGCAGTACTTC.

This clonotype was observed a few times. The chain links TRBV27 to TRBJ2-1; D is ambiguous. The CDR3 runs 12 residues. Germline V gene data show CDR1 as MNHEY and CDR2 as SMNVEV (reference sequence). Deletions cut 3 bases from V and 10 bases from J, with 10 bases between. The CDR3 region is CASSFDGEEQFF. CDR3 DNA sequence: TGTGCCAGCAGTTTCGATGGAGAAGAGCAGTTCTTC.

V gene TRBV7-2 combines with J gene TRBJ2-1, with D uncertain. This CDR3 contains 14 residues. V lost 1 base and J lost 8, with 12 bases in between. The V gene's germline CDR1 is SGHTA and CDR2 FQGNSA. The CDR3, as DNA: TGTGCCAGCAGCTTAGATCAGCGAACCCATGAGCAGTTCTTC. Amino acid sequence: CASSLDQRTHEQFF. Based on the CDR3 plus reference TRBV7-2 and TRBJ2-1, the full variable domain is GAGVSQSPSNKVTEKGKDVELRCDPISGHTALYWYRQSLGQGLEFLIYFQGNSAPDKSGLPSDRFSAERTGGSVSTLTIQRTQQEDSAVYLCASSLDQRTHEQFFGPGTRLTVL.

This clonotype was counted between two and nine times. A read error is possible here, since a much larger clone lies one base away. The CDR3 loop is CASNLSTDTQYF. CDR3 DNA sequence: TGTGCCAGCAATCTGAGCACAGATACGCAGTATTTT. The rearrangement links TRBV2 to TRBJ2-3; D is unclear. In germline, CDR1 is SNHLY, CDR2 FYNNEI. The CDR3 totals 12 residues. V was trimmed by 7 bases and J by 0 bases, leaving 5 bases between them.

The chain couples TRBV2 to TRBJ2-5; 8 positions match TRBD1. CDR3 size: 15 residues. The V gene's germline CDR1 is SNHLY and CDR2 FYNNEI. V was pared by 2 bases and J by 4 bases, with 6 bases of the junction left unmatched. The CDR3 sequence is CASSEFTGTGETQYF. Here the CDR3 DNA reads TGTGCCAGCAGTGAATTTACCGGGACAGGAGAGACCCAGTACTTC.

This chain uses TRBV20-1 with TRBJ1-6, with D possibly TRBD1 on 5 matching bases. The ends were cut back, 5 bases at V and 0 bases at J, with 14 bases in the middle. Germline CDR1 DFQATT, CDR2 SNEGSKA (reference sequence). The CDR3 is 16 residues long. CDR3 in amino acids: CSAYQGPSSYNSPLHF. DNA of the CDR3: TGCAGTGCTTATCAGGGACCGAGCTCCTATAATTCACCCCTCCACTTT.

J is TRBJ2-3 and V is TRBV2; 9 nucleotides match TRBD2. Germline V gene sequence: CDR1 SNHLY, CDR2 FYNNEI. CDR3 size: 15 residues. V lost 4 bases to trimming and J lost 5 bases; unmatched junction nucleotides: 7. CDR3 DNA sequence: TGTGCCAGCAGTGGCGGGGGGGCGTCAGGAGATACGCAGTATTTT. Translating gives CASSGGGASGDTQYF.

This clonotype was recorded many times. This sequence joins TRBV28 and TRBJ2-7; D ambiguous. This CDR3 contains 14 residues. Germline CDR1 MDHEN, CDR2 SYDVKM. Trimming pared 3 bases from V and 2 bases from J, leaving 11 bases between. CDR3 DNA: TGTGCCAGCAGTTTGCTCGACGAGACCTACGAGCAGTACTTC. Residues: CASSLLDETYEQYF.

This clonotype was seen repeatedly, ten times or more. The CDR3 DNA is TGCAGTGCTAGAGATCCAGCTAGCGGTTCCTACGAGCAGTACTTC. Protein product: CSARDPASGSYEQYF. This chain connects TRBV20-1 to TRBJ2-7; TRBD2 agrees at 7 bases. CDR3 length: 15 amino acids. The germline CDR1 and CDR2 sequences are DFQATT and SNEGSKA (reference sequence). V trimming: 0 bases; J trimming: 1 base; junction bases outside the gene matches: 6.

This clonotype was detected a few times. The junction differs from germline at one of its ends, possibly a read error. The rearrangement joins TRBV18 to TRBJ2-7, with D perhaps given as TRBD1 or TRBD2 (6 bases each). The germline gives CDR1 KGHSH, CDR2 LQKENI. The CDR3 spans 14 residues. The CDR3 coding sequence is TGTGCCAACTCACCACGGGGGCTGTTGAACGAGCAGTACTTC. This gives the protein CANSPRGLLNEQYF.

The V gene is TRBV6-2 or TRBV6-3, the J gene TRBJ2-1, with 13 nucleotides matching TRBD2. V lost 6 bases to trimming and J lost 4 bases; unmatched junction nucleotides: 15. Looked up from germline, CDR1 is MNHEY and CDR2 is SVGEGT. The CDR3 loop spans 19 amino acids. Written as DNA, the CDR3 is TGTGCCAGCAGATCAACCGGGACTAGCGGGGTATTGGGATACAATGAGCAGTTCTTC. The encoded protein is CASRSTGTSGVLGYNEQFF.

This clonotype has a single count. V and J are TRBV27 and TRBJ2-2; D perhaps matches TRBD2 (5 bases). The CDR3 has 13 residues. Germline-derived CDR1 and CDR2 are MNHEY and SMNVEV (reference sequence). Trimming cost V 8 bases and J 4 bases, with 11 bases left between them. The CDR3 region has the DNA TGTGCCAGCGGACGGGGATCCACCGGGGAGCTGTTTTTT. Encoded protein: CASGRGSTGELFF.

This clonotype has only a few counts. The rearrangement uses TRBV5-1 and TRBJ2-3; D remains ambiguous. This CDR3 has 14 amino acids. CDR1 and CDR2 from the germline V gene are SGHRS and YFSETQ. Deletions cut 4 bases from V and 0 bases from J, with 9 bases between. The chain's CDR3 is CASSPEPSTDTQYF. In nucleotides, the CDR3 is TGCGCCAGCAGCCCGGAACCTAGCACAGATACGCAGTATTTT.

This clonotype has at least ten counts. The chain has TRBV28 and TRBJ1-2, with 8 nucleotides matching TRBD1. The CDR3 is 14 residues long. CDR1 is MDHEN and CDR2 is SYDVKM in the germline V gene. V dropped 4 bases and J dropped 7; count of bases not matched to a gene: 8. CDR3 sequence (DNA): TGTGCCAGCAGTTCCCTTCAGGGGGCGCTTGGCTACACCTTC. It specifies CASSSLQGALGYTF.

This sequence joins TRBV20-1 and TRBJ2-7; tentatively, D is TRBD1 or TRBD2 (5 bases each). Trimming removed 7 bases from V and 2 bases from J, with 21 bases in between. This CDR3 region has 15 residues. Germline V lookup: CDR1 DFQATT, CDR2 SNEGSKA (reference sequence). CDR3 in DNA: TGCAGTGTAGAAGGGACGGACGTTCCGACCTACGAGCAGTACTTC. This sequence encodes CSVEGTDVPTYEQYF.

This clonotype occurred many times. CDR3 in amino acids: CASSSGTGIETQYF. The CDR3 DNA is TGTGCCAGCAGTTCCGGGACAGGGATTGAGACCCAGTACTTC. J is TRBJ2-5 and V is TRBV2; 9 nucleotides match TRBD1. The CDR3 extends over 14 amino acids. Germline lookup yields CDR1 SNHLY and CDR2 FYNNEI. V shed 5 bases, J shed 5 bases, and the junction held 6 bases outside the gene matches.

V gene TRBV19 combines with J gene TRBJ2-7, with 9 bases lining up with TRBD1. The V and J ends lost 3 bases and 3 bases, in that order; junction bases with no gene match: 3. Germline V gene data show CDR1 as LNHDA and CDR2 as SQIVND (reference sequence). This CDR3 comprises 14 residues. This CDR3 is CASSMTGGIYEQYF. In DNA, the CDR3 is TGTGCCAGTAGTATGACAGGGGGGATCTACGAGCAGTACTTC.

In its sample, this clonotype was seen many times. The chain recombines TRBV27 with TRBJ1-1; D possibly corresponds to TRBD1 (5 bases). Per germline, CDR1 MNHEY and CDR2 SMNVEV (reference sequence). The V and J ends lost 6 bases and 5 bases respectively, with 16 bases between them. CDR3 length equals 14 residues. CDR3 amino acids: CASRSLEGQTEAFF. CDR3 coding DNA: TGTGCCAGCAGATCCCTGGAGGGGCAGACTGAAGCTTTCTTT.

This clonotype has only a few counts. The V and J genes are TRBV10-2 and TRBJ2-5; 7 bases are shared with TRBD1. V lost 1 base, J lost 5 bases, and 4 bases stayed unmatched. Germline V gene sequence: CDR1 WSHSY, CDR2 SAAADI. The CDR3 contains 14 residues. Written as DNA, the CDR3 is TGCGCCAGCAGTGAGTACAGGGGTGAGGAGACCCAGTACTTC. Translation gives CASSEYRGEETQYF.

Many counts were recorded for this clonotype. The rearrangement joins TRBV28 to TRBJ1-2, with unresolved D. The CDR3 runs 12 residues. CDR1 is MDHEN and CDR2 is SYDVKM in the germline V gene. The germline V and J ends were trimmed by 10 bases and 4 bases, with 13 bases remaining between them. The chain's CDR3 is CATSPLLYGYTF. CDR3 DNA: TGTGCCACCTCCCCCCTCCTCTATGGCTACACCTTC.

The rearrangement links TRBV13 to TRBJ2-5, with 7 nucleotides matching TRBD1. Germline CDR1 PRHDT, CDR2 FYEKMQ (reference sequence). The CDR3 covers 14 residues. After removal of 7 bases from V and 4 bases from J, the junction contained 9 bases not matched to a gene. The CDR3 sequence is CASTRDSLLETQYF. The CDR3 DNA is TGTGCCAGCACCAGGGACAGCCTACTAGAGACCCAGTACTTC.

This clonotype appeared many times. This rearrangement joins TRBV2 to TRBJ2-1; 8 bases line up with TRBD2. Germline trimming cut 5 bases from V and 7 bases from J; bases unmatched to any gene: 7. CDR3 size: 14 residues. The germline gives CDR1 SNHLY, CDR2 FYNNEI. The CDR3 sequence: CASSLSGTTNEQFF. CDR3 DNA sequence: TGTGCCAGCAGTCTTAGCGGGACTACGAATGAGCAGTTCTTC.

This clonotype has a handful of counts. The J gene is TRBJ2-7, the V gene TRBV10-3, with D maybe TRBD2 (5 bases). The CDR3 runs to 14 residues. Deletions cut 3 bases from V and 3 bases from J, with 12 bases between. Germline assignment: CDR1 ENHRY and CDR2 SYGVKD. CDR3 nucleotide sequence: TGTGCCATCAGTGATGAACTAGTGGGCTACGAGCAGTACTTC. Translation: CAISDELVGYEQYF.

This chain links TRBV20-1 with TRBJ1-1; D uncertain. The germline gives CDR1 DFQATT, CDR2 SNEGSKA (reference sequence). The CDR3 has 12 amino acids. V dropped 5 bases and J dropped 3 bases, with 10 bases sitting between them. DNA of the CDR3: TGCAGTGCTTCACAGTGGGACACTGAAGCTTTCTTT. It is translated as CSASQWDTEAFF.